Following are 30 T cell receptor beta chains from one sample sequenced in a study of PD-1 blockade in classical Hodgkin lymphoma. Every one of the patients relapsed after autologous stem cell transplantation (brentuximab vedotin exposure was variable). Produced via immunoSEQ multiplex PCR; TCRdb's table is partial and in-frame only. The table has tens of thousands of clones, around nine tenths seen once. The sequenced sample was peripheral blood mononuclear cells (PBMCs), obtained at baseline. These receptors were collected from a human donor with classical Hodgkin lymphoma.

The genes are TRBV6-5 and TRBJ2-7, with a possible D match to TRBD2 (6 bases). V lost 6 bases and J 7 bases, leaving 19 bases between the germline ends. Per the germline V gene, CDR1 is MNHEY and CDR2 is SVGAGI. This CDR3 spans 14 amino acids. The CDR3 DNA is TGTGCCAGCAGCCCCGGGACTTCCCGACGGGAGCAGTACTTC. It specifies CASSPGTSRREQYF.

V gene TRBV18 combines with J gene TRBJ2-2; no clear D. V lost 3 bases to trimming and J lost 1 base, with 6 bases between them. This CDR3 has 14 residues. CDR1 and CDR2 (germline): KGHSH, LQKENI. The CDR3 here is CASSPLGNTGELFF. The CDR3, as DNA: TGTGCCAGCTCACCCTTAGGGAACACCGGGGAGCTGTTTTTT.

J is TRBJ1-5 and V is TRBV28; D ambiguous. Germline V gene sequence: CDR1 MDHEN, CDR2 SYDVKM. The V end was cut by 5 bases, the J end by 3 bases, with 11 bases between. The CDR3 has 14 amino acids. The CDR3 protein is CASSSMRFNQPQHF. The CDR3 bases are TGTGCCAGCAGTAGTATGCGGTTCAATCAGCCCCAGCATTTT.

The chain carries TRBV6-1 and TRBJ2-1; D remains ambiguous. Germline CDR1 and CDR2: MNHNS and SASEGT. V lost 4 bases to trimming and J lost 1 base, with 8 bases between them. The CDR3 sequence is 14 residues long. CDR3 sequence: CASSVKRSYNEQFF. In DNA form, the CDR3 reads TGTGCCAGCAGTGTTAAGAGGTCCTACAATGAGCAGTTCTTC.

The CDR3 protein is CASSTLAGPYQETQYF. As DNA, the CDR3 is TGTGCCAGTAGTACCCTTGCGGGTCCGTACCAAGAGACCCAGTACTTC. The chain has TRBV19 and TRBJ2-5; D is possibly TRBD2 (5 bases). CDR3 length equals 16 residues. The germline gives CDR1 LNHDA, CDR2 SQIVND (reference sequence). With 4 bases removed from V and 0 bases from J, the gap between germline ends came to 15 bases.

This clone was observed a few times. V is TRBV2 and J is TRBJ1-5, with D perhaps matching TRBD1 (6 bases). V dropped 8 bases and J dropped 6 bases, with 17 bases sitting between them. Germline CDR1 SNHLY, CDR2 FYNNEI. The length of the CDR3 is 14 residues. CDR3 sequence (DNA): TGTGCCAGCGGCGAACAGGGTGGGCTTCAGCCCCAGCATTTT. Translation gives CASGEQGGLQPQHF.

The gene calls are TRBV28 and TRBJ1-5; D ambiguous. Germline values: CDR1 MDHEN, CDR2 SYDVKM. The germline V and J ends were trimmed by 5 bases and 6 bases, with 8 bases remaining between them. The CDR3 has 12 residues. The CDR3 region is CASSPGGQPQHF. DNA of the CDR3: TGTGCCAGCAGTCCGGGAGGTCAGCCCCAGCATTTT.

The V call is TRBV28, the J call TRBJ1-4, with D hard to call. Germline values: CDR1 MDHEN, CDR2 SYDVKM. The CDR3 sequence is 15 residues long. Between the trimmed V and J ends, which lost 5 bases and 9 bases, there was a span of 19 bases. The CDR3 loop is CASSGRRGSRKKLFF. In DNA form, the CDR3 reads TGTGCCAGCAGTGGACGCCGAGGAAGCCGCAAAAAACTGTTTTTT.

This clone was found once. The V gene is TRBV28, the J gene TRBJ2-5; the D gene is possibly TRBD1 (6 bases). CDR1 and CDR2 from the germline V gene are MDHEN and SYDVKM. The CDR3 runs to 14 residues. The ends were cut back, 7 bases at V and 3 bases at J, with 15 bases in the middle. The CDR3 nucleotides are TGTGCCAGCACCCGAGGGGGAGCCAAAGAGACCCAGTACTTC. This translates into CASTRGGAKETQYF. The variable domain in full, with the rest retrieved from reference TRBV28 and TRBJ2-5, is DVKVTQSSRYLVKRTGEKVFLECVQDMDHENMFWYRQDPGLGLRLIYFSYDVKMKEKGDIPEGYSVSREKKERFSLILESASTNQTSMYLCASTRGGAKETQYFGPGTRLLVL.

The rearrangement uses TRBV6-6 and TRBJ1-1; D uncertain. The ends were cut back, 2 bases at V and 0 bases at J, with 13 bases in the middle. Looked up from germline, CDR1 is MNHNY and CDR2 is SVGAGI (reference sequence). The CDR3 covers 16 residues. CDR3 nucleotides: TGTGCCAGCAGTTACGATGGGCTCAGCTTGAACACTGAAGCTTTCTTT. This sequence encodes CASSYDGLSLNTEAFF.

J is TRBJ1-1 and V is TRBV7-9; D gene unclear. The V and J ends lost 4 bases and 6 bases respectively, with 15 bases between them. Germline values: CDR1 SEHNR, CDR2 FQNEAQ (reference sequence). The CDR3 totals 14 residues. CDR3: CASSSNVLGAEAFF. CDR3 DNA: TGTGCCAGCAGCTCGAACGTCCTTGGCGCTGAAGCTTTCTTT.

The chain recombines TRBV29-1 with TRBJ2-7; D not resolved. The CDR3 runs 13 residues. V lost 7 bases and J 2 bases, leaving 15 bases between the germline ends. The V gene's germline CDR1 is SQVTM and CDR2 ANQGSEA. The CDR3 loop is CSAGGDLTYEQYF. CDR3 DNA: TGCAGCGCCGGCGGTGACCTTACCTACGAGCAGTACTTC.

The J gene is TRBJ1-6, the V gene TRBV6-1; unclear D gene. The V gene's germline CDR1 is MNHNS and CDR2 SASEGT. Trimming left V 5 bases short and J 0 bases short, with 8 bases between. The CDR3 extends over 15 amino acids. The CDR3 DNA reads TGTGCCAGCAGTAGGCCGGGCTCCTATAATTCACCCCTCCACTTT. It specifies CASSRPGSYNSPLHF.

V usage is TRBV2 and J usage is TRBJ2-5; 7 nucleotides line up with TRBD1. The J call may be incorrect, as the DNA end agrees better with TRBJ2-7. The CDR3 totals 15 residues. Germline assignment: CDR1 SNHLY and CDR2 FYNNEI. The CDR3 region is CASSEGYRGTYEQYF. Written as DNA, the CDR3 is TGTGCCAGCAGTGAGGGGTACAGGGGTACCTACGAGCAGTACTTC.

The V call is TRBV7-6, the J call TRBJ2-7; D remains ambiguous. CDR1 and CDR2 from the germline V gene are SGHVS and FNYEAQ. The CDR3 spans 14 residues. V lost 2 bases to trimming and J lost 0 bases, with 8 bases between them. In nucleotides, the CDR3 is TGTGCCAGCAGCTTAAAAGCTACCTCCTACGAGCAGTACTTC. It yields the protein CASSLKATSYEQYF.

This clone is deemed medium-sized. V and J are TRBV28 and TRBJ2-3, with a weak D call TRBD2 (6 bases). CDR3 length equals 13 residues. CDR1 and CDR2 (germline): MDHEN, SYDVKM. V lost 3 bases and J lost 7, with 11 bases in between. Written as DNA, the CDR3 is TGTGCCAGCAGTTTCGGGAGACGAAATACGCAGTATTTT. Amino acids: CASSFGRRNTQYF.

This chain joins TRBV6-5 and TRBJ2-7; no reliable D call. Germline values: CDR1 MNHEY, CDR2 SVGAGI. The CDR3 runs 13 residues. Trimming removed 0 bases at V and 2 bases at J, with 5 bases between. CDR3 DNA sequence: TGTGCCAGCAGTTACTCGGGTACCTACGAGCAGTACTTC. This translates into CASSYSGTYEQYF.

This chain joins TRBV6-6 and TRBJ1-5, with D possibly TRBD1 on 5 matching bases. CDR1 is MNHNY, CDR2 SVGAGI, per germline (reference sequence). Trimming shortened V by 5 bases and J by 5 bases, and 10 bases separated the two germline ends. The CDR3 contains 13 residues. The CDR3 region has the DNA TGTGCCAGCAGTCTTCTCAGGGATCAGCCCCAGCATTTT. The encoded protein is CASSLLRDQPQHF.

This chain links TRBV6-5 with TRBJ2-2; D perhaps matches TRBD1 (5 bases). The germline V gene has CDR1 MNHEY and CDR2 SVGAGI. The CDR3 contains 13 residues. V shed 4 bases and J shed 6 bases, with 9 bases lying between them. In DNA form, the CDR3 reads TGTGCCAGCAGTTTAACAGGCCCCGGGGAGCTGTTTTTT. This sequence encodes CASSLTGPGELFF.

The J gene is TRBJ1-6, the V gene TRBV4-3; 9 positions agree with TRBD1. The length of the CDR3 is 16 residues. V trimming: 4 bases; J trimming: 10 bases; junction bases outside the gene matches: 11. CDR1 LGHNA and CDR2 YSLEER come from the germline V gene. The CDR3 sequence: CASSRGGDREGSPLHF. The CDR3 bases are TGCGCCAGCAGCCGCGGCGGGGACAGGGAAGGATCACCCCTCCACTTT.

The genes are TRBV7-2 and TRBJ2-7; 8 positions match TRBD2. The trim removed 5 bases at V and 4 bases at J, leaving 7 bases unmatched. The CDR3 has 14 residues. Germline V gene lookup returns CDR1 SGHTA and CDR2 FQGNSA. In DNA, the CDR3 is TGTGCCAGCAGCCTAGGGGGACTAGTTTACGAGCAGTACTTC. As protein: CASSLGGLVYEQYF.

DNA of the CDR3: TGCGCCAGCAGCCAAGATATTGAGTACAATGAGCAGTTCTTC. Amino acid sequence: CASSQDIEYNEQFF. This sequence joins TRBV4-3 and TRBJ2-1, with no clear D. Germline V gives CDR1 LGHNA, CDR2 YSLEER. The CDR3 is 14 amino acids. V was pared by 0 bases and J by 4 bases, with 7 bases between.

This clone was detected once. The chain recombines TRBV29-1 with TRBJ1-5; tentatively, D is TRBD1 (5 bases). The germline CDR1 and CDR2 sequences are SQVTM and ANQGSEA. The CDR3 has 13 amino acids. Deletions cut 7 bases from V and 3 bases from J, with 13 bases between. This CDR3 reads CSAKGTVNQPQHF. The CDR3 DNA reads TGCAGCGCAAAAGGGACCGTCAATCAGCCCCAGCATTTT.

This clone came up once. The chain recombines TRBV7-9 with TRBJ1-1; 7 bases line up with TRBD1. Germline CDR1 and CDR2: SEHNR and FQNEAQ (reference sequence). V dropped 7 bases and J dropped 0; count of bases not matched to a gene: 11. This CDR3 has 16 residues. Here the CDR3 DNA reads TGTGCCAGCAATCCAGGGACAGTCCTTATGAACACTGAAGCTTTCTTT. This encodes CASNPGTVLMNTEAFF.

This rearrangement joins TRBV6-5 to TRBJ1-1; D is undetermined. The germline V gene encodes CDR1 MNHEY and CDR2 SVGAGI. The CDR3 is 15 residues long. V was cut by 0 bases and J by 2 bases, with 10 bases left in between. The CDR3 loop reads CASSYSYPANTEAFF. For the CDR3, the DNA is TGTGCCAGCAGTTACTCTTATCCAGCTAACACTGAAGCTTTCTTT.

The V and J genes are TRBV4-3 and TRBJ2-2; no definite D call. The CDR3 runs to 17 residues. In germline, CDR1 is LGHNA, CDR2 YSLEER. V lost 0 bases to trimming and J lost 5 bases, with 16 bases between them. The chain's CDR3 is CASSQDLSFPRTGELFF. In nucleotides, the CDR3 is TGCGCCAGCAGCCAAGATCTAAGTTTCCCCCGGACCGGGGAGCTGTTTTTT.

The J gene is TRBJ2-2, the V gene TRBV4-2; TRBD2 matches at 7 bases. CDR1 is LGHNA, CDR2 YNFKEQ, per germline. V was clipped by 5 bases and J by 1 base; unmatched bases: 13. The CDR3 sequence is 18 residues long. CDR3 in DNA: TGTGCCAGCAGCTTCCCCCCCGACAGCGGGGAGAACACCGGGGAGCTGTTTTTT. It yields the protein CASSFPPDSGENTGELFF.

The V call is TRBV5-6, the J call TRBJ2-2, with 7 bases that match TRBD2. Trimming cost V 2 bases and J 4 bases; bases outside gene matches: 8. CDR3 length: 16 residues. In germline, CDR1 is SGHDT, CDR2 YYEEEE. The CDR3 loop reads CASSLTRGVVTGELFF. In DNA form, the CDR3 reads TGTGCCAGCAGCTTAACCCGGGGGGTGGTCACCGGGGAGCTGTTTTTT.

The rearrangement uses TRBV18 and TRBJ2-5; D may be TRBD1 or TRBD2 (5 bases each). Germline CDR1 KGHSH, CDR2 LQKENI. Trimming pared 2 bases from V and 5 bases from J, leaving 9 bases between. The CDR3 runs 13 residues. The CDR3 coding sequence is TGTGCCAGCTCACCATTTCGGGGCGAGACCCAGTACTTC. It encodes CASSPFRGETQYF.

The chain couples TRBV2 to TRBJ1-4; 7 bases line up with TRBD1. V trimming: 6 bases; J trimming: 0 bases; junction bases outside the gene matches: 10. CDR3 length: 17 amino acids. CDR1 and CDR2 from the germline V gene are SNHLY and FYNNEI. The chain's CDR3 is CASSYGQVTATNEKLFF. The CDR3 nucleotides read TGTGCCAGCAGCTACGGACAGGTGACGGCAACTAATGAAAAACTGTTTTTT. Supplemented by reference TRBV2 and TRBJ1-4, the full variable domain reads EPEVTQTPSHQVTQMGQEVILRCVPISNHLYFYWYRQILGQKVEFLVSFYNNEISEKSEIFDDQFSVERPDGSNFTLKIRSTKLEDSAMYFCASSYGQVTATNEKLFFGSGTQLSVL.